A single sample gave rise to the 17 T cell receptor beta chains below, sequenced in a study of early T cells in non-severe SARS-CoV-2 infection. TCRdb re-called the 5' RACE reads through MiXCR, storing one row per CDR3 protein. The profile shows approximately 57,000 distinct CDR3 sequences, approximately 12% of them singletons. Sample: whole blood. All receptors come from an adult who was a healthcare worker with PCR-confirmed SARS-CoV-2 infection or an uninfected control (not recorded which).

This rearrangement joins TRBV29-1 to TRBJ1-1; 8 bases agree with TRBD1. The CDR3 totals 18 residues. The germline gives CDR1 SQVTM, CDR2 ANQGSEA. J was trimmed by 2 bases and V by 5 bases; bases with no gene match: 19. CDR3 DNA sequence: TGCAGCGTTTCCCCCCTAACCGGGCCAGGGGGCAGCAACACTGAAGCTTTCTTT. Translating gives CSVSPLTGPGGSNTEAFF.

The chain recombines TRBV29-1 with TRBJ2-1; D may match TRBD1 or TRBD2 (5 bases each). Germline CDR1 is SQVTM and CDR2 is ANQGSEA. Trimming cost V 8 bases and J 2 bases, with 13 bases left between them. The CDR3 totals 13 residues. The CDR3 DNA sequence: TGCAGCTCCCCGGGACCGACCTACAATGAGCAGTTCTTC. Amino acid sequence: CSSPGPTYNEQFF.

This clonotype came up a few times. The chain links TRBV4-2 to TRBJ2-1; 13 bases match TRBD2. The germline V gene has CDR1 LGHNA and CDR2 YNFKEQ. V was clipped by 4 bases and J by 0 bases; unmatched bases: 6. This CDR3 is 18 amino acids long. The CDR3 protein is CASSPGLAGVRSYNEQFF. The CDR3 DNA reads as TGTGCCAGCAGCCCAGGACTAGCGGGGGTACGCTCCTACAATGAGCAGTTCTTC.

This clonotype was observed a few times. The chain is built from TRBV12-3 or TRBV12-4 and TRBJ1-1; D is perhaps TRBD1 (6 bases). V dropped 5 bases and J dropped 4 bases, with 11 bases sitting between them. The CDR3 length is 13 residues. The CDR3 reads CASSHRESTEAFF. The CDR3 region has the DNA TGTGCCAGCAGTCACAGGGAGAGCACTGAAGCTTTCTTT.

This clonotype has only a few counts. This chain uses TRBV7-9 with TRBJ2-6; 10 nucleotides line up with TRBD1. CDR1 SEHNR and CDR2 FQNEAQ come from the germline V gene (reference sequence). V shed 0 bases, J shed 0 bases, and the junction held 5 bases outside the gene matches. The CDR3 has 19 residues. The chain's CDR3 is CASSLASGTGASGANVLTF. DNA for the CDR3: TGTGCCAGCAGCTTAGCTTCCGGGACAGGGGCCTCTGGGGCCAACGTCCTGACTTTC.

This rearrangement joins TRBV29-1 to TRBJ2-1; D may be TRBD1 (5 bases). V lost 6 bases to trimming and J lost 9 bases, with 9 bases between them. Per germline, CDR1 SQVTM and CDR2 ANQGSEA. The CDR3 contains 10 residues. DNA for the CDR3: TGCAGCGTCTTAGGGGCTGAGCAGTTCTTC. Its protein product is CSVLGAEQFF.

J is TRBJ1-5 and V is TRBV23-1; D uncertain. TRBV23-1 is an open reading frame whose function is uncertain. This CDR3 has 15 amino acids. Trimming removed 0 bases at V and 4 bases at J, with 10 bases between. The CDR3 bases are TGCGCCAGCAGTCAATCGAGGCACCCAAATCAGCCCCAGCATTTT. Translated: CASSQSRHPNQPQHF.

The CDR3 spells CASSPRVTADTQYF. The CDR3 nucleotides read TGTGCCAGCAGCCCCCGGGTCACTGCAGATACGCAGTATTTT. The rearrangement links TRBV7-9 to TRBJ2-3; the D is unclear. Trimming took 5 bases from V and 4 from J, leaving 13 bases between them. This CDR3 comprises 14 residues. Germline CDR1 and CDR2: SEHNR and FQNEAQ (reference sequence). Together with reference TRBV7-9 and TRBJ2-3, the CDR3 gives the full variable domain: DTGVSQNPRHKITKRGQNVTFRCDPISEHNRLYWYRQTLGQGPEFLTYFQNEAQLEKSRLLSDRFSAERPKGSFSTLEIQRTEQGDSAMYLCASSPRVTADTQYFGPGTRLTVL.

This clonotype was counted many times. This sequence joins TRBV11-2 and TRBJ2-7, with 7 positions matching TRBD1. Germline lookup yields CDR1 SGHAT and CDR2 FQNNGV. V dropped 4 bases and J dropped 4; count of bases not matched to a gene: 7. This CDR3 is 14 amino acids long. This CDR3 reads CASSSRQGGYEQYF. CDR3 coding DNA: TGTGCCAGCAGCTCGCGACAGGGTGGGTACGAGCAGTACTTC.

This clonotype was picked up a small number of times. The chain is built from TRBV18 and TRBJ1-1; D is uncertain. The V end was cut by 3 bases, the J end by 11 bases, with 16 bases between. Germline values: CDR1 KGHSH, CDR2 LQKENI. This CDR3 has 13 amino acids. The CDR3 is CASSPGASGEAFF. DNA of the CDR3: TGTGCCAGCTCACCCGGTGCTTCGGGAGAGGCTTTCTTT.

This chain connects TRBV20-1 to TRBJ1-2; maybe TRBD1 (5 bases). This CDR3 spans 14 amino acids. CDR1 is DFQATT and CDR2 is SNEGSKA in the germline V gene (reference sequence). Trimming stripped 6 bases from V and 1 base from J, with 15 bases between. CDR3 nucleotide sequence: TGCAGTGCCCCCCAAACAGGTCTTAACTATGGCTACACCTTC. It yields the protein CSAPQTGLNYGYTF.

There are many counts of this clonotype. The chain combines TRBV11-2 with TRBJ2-5; D could derive from TRBD1 or TRBD2 (5 bases each). V was trimmed by 5 bases and J by 5 bases, leaving 15 bases between them. Germline V CDR1 and CDR2: SGHAT, FQNNGV. The CDR3 has 14 amino acids. The CDR3 DNA reads as TGTGCCAGCAGCCCGGGACCCCTATGGGAGACCCAGTACTTC. Translation gives CASSPGPLWETQYF.

This clonotype was counted ten times or more. This chain joins TRBV10-3 and TRBJ2-7; the match to TRBD1 covers 7 bases. The CDR3 has 15 residues. V was pared by 6 bases and J by 3 bases, with 11 bases of the junction left unmatched. The germline V gene encodes CDR1 ENHRY and CDR2 SYGVKD. CDR3 sequence reads: CAISQNRGPNYEQYF. The CDR3 bases are TGTGCCATCAGCCAAAACAGGGGACCCAACTACGAGCAGTACTTC.

This chain connects TRBV2 to TRBJ2-5, with D tentatively TRBD1 (5 bases). Germline-derived CDR1 and CDR2 are SNHLY and FYNNEI. The CDR3 consists of 13 residues. Trimming took off 6 bases at V and 5 bases at J, with 13 bases between the two ends. CDR3 loop: CASSVFPGETQYF. CDR3 coding DNA: TGTGCCAGCAGCGTTTTCCCAGGGGAGACCCAGTACTTC.

This clonotype has just a few counts. The chain has TRBV2 and TRBJ1-2, with D perhaps TRBD1 (5 bases). Trimming cost V 3 bases and J 4 bases, with 9 bases left between them. This CDR3 contains 13 residues. The V gene's germline CDR1 is SNHLY and CDR2 FYNNEI. As DNA, the CDR3 is TGTGCCAGCAGTGATAGCGGGGCCTATGGCTACACCTTC. This encodes CASSDSGAYGYTF.

CDR3: CSARDQIRGFGNIQYF. CDR3 bases: TGCAGTGCTAGAGATCAAATTCGGGGGTTTGGAAACATTCAGTACTTC. The chain uses TRBV20-1 and TRBJ2-4, with D tentatively TRBD2 (6 bases). CDR1 is DFQATT and CDR2 is SNEGSKA in the germline V gene (reference sequence). Between the trimmed V and J ends, which lost 0 bases and 6 bases, there was a span of 18 bases. The CDR3 loop spans 16 amino acids.

Details on this clonotype: The junction does not match germline at one end; this may be a read error. The CDR3 DNA reads as TGCAGCGTTGTGGCGCGAGAGACCCGGTACTTC. Translation gives CSVVARETRYF. V usage is TRBV29-1 and J usage is TRBJ2-5; D is ambiguous. The germline CDR1 and CDR2 sequences are SQVTM and ANQGSEA. This CDR3 is built from 11 residues.